What follows are 9 T cell receptor beta chains derived from one specimen sequenced in a study of CD8 T cells in ankylosing spondylitis. Antigen specificity for these receptors is unknown. TCRdb ran MiXCR on the 5' RACE reads and lists one entry per CDR3 protein. The sample records about 500,000 distinct CDR3 sequences, approximately 5.3% being singletons. Whole-study findings and limits: For ankylosing spondylitis blood, a TCR beta motif of eight or nine highly homologous variants appeared characteristic.

The sequenced sample was blood, either unsorted or a sorted T cell fraction (not recorded which). Receptor source: a male donor with ankylosing spondylitis.

This clonotype was observed many times. The J gene is TRBJ1-6, the V gene TRBV6-1, with D possibly matching TRBD1 (6 bases). The CDR3 covers 17 residues. Germline values: CDR1 MNHNS, CDR2 SASEGT. The V end was cut by 6 bases, the J end by 0 bases, with 15 bases between. CDR3 protein: CASSSQGLSSYNSPLHF. CDR3 bases: TGTGCCAGCAGCTCACAGGGCCTAAGCTCCTATAATTCACCCCTCCACTTT.

This clonotype was observed at least ten times. This sequence joins TRBV4-3 and TRBJ2-2; D is tentatively TRBD1 or TRBD2 (5 bases each). The germline gives CDR1 LGHNA, CDR2 YSLEER. The CDR3 sequence is 16 residues long. V dropped 1 base and J dropped 5 bases, with 14 bases sitting between them. CDR3 DNA sequence: TGCGCCAGCAGCCAAGCGGCCGCTGGGGGAACCGGGGAGCTGTTTTTT. This gives the protein CASSQAAAGGTGELFF.

In its sample, this clonotype was seen many times. This sequence joins TRBV4-3 and TRBJ2-4, with D perhaps TRBD1 (7 bases). Germline V lookup: CDR1 LGHNA, CDR2 YSLEER. This CDR3 comprises 16 residues. Trimming took off 8 bases at V and 3 bases at J, with 20 bases between the two ends. The CDR3 loop is CASCIQGLEGKNIQYF. Written as DNA, the CDR3 is TGCGCCAGCTGCATACAGGGGTTGGAGGGCAAAAACATTCAGTACTTC.

This clonotype was recorded at least ten times. The gene calls are TRBV20-1 and TRBJ2-4; 7 nucleotides line up with TRBD2. Losses at the gene ends were 0 bases for V and 0 bases for J; bases not matched to a gene: 5. This CDR3 is built from 16 residues. CDR1 and CDR2 from the germline V gene are DFQATT and SNEGSKA (reference sequence). DNA for the CDR3: TGCAGTGCTAGAGATCAGCGGGGACTAGCCAAAAACATTCAGTACTTC. The encoded protein is CSARDQRGLAKNIQYF.

CDR3 coding DNA: TGTGCCAGCAGCAGAGGACAGGCTAACTATGGCTACACCTTC. It translates to CASSRGQANYGYTF. The rearrangement joins TRBV7-9 to TRBJ1-2; 7 nucleotides align to TRBD1. The germline gives CDR1 SEHNR, CDR2 FQNEAQ (reference sequence). CDR3 length: 14 amino acids. Trimming at V came to 5 bases and at J to 0 bases, leaving 3 bases not matched to a gene.

In this sample, this clonotype turned up many times. This sequence joins TRBV20-1 and TRBJ1-4; 7 bases are shared with TRBD1. There are 15 residues in the CDR3. CDR1 is DFQATT, CDR2 SNEGSKA, per germline (reference sequence). Unmatched junction bases numbered 13, after V lost 6 bases and J lost 6 bases. This CDR3 is CSALRQGWYYEKLFF. CDR3 nucleotides: TGCAGTGCCCTAAGACAGGGCTGGTATTATGAAAAACTGTTTTTT.

Many counts were recorded for this clonotype. The chain combines TRBV27 with TRBJ2-5, with a weak D call TRBD1 (5 bases). Germline CDR1 MNHEY, CDR2 SMNVEV (reference sequence). This CDR3 comprises 14 residues. Trimming took 3 bases from V and 5 from J, leaving 13 bases between them. The CDR3 region has the DNA TGTGCCAGCAGTTTGGGGCTAGTAACTGAGACCCAGTACTTC. Translation gives CASSLGLVTETQYF.

This clonotype was observed many times. The chain combines TRBV5-1 with TRBJ1-5; D might be TRBD1 (5 bases). Trimming took off 0 bases at V and 6 bases at J, with 13 bases between the two ends. From germline, CDR1 is SGHRS and CDR2 YFSETQ. The CDR3 covers 15 residues. In DNA form, the CDR3 reads TGCGCCAGCAGCTTGGGTCAGGGACCAGGTCAGCCCCAGCATTTT. Translated, it gives CASSLGQGPGQPQHF.

This clonotype showed up many times. The DNA of the CDR3 is TGTGCCAGCAGACAAGGGACAGGGTACACCGGGGAGCTGTTTTTT. It yields the protein CASRQGTGYTGELFF. The J gene is TRBJ2-2, the V gene TRBV7-2, with TRBD1 matching 9 bases. CDR1 is SGHTA, CDR2 FQGNSA, per germline. CDR3 length: 15 amino acids. The V gene end was trimmed by 6 bases and the J gene end by 3 bases; junction bases not matched to a gene: 5.